The present entry profiles one TCR beta chain with its context. The CDR3 extends over 17 amino acids. V was trimmed by 2 bases and J by 2 bases, leaving 18 bases between them. The germline V gene has CDR1 MGHRA and CDR2 YSYEKL. Original handling: Reference gene primer amplification in the assay estimated nucleated cell counts. Repertoires were generated with immunoSEQ multiplex PCR, while TCRdb's copy carries only in-frame clones and drops some. D and trimming were read from the DNA, whereas the V and J calls and clone size are those reported in that table. The table lists approximately 70,000 clones, 88% of them singletons. These data are taken from a study of blood T cell repertoires in COVID-19.

The chain joins TRBV4-1 to TRBJ1-1, with D possibly matching TRBD1 (5 bases). The receptor comes from a human donor in a cohort sampled during active COVID-19. The sample taken for sequencing was peripheral blood. CDR3 amino acids: CASSQQGGRGNNTEAFF. The CDR3 DNA reads TGCGCCAGCAGCCAACAGGGCGGTCGGGGGAATAACACTGAAGCTTTCTTT.